This TCR beta chain was retrieved from a study of response to subunit inactivated influenza vaccine. The study, taken as a whole, reports: After each seasonal influenza vaccination, few new T cells are recruited, the authors suggested.

Points on this clonotype: The target antigen is unknown.

TCRdb called the RT-PCR reads again in MiXCR, with one record for every CDR3 protein. The table has about 650,000 distinct CDR3 sequences, 15% to 18% seen once; the top ten hold 9.5% to 13%. Germline lookup yields CDR1 LGHNA and CDR2 YNFKEQ. V shed 0 bases and J 8 bases; nucleotides not matched to a gene: 10. The CDR3 loop spans 17 amino acids. The chain has TRBV4-2 and TRBJ2-1, with 10 bases identical to TRBD2. This material consisted of PBMCs from blood, taken approximately 12 days after vaccination. This receptor was obtained from a man over 45 who received an inactivated influenza vaccine. CDR3 amino acids: CASSQESSGRPEDEQFF. For the CDR3, the DNA is TGTGCCAGCAGCCAAGAGTCTAGCGGGAGACCGGAAGATGAGCAGTTCTTC.